Below are 17 T cell receptor beta chains sequenced from a single sample in a study of patients and donors after allogeneic stem cell transplantation. TCRdb passed the RT-PCR reads through MiXCR, listing each CDR3 protein once. The data contain about 150,000 distinct CDR3 sequences, about two fifths of them singletons. Sequenced sample: blood, either unsorted or a sorted T cell fraction (not recorded which). All receptors come from a human donor who was either an allogeneic HSCT recipient or a stem cell or donor lymphocyte infusion donor (not recorded which). It is not recorded whose cells these are; they may come from a transplant donor.

CDR3 DNA: TGTGCCAGCAGTTTTACGGGACAGGGGGCTTATTCACCCCTCCACTTT. Translated: CASSFTGQGAYSPLHF. This chain connects TRBV12-3 or TRBV12-4 to TRBJ1-6; 12 bases fit TRBD1. The CDR3 is 16 amino acids. V was clipped by 3 bases and J by 8 bases; unmatched bases: 5.

This chain joins TRBV5-1 and TRBJ1-3; TRBD1 matches 10 bases. CDR1 is SGHRS, CDR2 YFSETQ, per germline. This CDR3 comprises 16 residues. The J segment lost 2 bases and the V segment lost 4 bases, leaving 6 bases of the junction unmatched. CDR3 nucleotides: TGCGCCAGCAGCCGCCGACAGGGGGCCCCTGGAAACACCATATATTTT. Translating gives CASSRRQGAPGNTIYF.

DNA for the CDR3: TGCGCCAGCAGCCAAGATCAGGGCAGGGTAGGCGGCTACACCTTC. It translates to CASSQDQGRVGGYTF. V and J are TRBV4-3 and TRBJ1-2, with D tentatively TRBD1 (5 bases). Trimming took 0 bases from V and 8 from J, leaving 16 bases between them. The CDR3 runs to 15 residues. In germline, CDR1 is LGHNA, CDR2 YSLEER.

The J gene is TRBJ2-1, the V gene TRBV29-1; possible D gene TRBD1, 6 bases. The length of the CDR3 is 14 residues. V lost 3 bases and J 5 bases, leaving 14 bases between the germline ends. CDR1 and CDR2 from the germline V gene are SQVTM and ANQGSEA. This CDR3 reads CSVDVAQGHNEQFF. The CDR3 DNA reads TGCAGCGTTGATGTGGCACAGGGCCACAATGAGCAGTTCTTC.

This clonotype occurred a few times. The DNA for the CDR3 is TGCAGTGCTAGAGATAGGACCACTAACTATGGCTACACCTTC. Amino acid sequence: CSARDRTTNYGYTF. The V and J genes are TRBV20-1 and TRBJ1-2; unclear D gene. The germline V gene encodes CDR1 DFQATT and CDR2 SNEGSKA (reference sequence). The V end was cut by 0 bases, the J end by 0 bases, with 8 bases between. This CDR3 is 14 amino acids long.

The genes are TRBV27 and TRBJ1-1; possibly TRBD1 for D (5 bases). V was cut by 5 bases and J by 5 bases, with 21 bases left in between. CDR1 and CDR2 from the germline V gene are MNHEY and SMNVEV (reference sequence). The CDR3 is 16 amino acids. The DNA for the CDR3 is TGTGCCAGCAGTCCATCCCTTAGCAGGGTGGTTACTGAAGCTTTCTTT. Its protein is CASSPSLSRVVTEAFF.

This sequence joins TRBV6-6 and TRBJ1-2; D not resolved. The V end was cut by 4 bases, the J end by 1 base, with 7 bases between. CDR3 size: 13 residues. Germline values: CDR1 MNHNY, CDR2 SVGAGI (reference sequence). The CDR3 loop reads CASSLEINYGYTF. In DNA form, the CDR3 reads TGTGCCAGCAGTTTAGAGATTAACTATGGCTACACCTTC.

The chain combines TRBV21-1 with TRBJ1-3; the DNA was not compared with TRBD1, the D call given in the table. TRBV21-1 is deemed a pseudogene. CDR3 size: 16 residues. CDR3 sequence: CASSKSAGGKGNTIYF. The CDR3, as DNA: TGTGCCAGCAGCAAATCCGCAGGGGGCAAGGGGAACACCATATATTTT.

The chain links TRBV12-3 or TRBV12-4 to TRBJ2-3; TRBD1 might be the D (5 bases). V was pared by 9 bases and J by 3 bases, with 19 bases between. The CDR3 contains 15 residues. This CDR3 reads CASTSNRQGTDTQYF. CDR3 coding DNA: TGTGCCAGTACGTCAAACCGGCAGGGAACAGATACGCAGTATTTT.

To note about this clonotype: At one boundary the junction diverges from the germline segment, which might be a read error. V usage is TRBV24-1 and J usage is TRBJ1-4; D unresolved. The CDR3 extends over 13 amino acids. CDR1 and CDR2 (germline): KGHDR, SFDVKD. The CDR3 sequence is CVTSEPGREKLFF. The CDR3 bases are TGTGTCACCAGTGAACCTGGGCGCGAAAAACTGTTTTTT.

This clonotype has only a few counts. This chain uses TRBV10-3 with TRBJ2-2, with D possibly TRBD2 on 6 matching bases. The V gene's germline CDR1 is ENHRY and CDR2 SYGVKD. The CDR3 consists of 13 residues. CDR3 sequence reads: CGSTGERAGELFF. The CDR3 DNA reads TGTGGCTCGACGGGGGAAAGAGCCGGGGAGCTGTTTTTT.

The chain carries TRBV7-2 and TRBJ1-3; unclear D gene. Trimming stripped 3 bases from V and 5 bases from J, with 5 bases between. CDR1 is SGHTA, CDR2 FQGNSA, per germline. This CDR3 is 12 amino acids long. In nucleotides, the CDR3 is TGTGCCAGCAGCTTCACAAGAAACACCATATATTTT. The encoded protein is CASSFTRNTIYF.

The rearrangement links TRBV27 to TRBJ2-3, with D unclear. V was cut by 2 bases and J by 2 bases, with 5 bases left in between. The CDR3 contains 13 residues. CDR1 and CDR2 from the germline V gene are MNHEY and SMNVEV (reference sequence). CDR3 coding DNA: TGTGCCAGCAGTTTACAGACCACAGATACGCAGTATTTT. It translates to CASSLQTTDTQYF.

This clonotype was observed a few times. This sequence joins TRBV20-1 and TRBJ1-5, with TRBD1 matching over 8 bases. V lost 1 base and J lost 7; bases outside the gene matches: 15. The length of the CDR3 is 17 residues. The germline gives CDR1 DFQATT, CDR2 SNEGSKA (reference sequence). In nucleotides, the CDR3 is TGCAGTGCTAGAGTCACCATGGACAGGGACGAGGGGCAGCCCCAGCATTTT. Encoded protein: CSARVTMDRDEGQPQHF.

This rearrangement joins TRBV28 to TRBJ2-7; unclear D gene. The V end was cut by 4 bases, the J end by 5 bases, with 15 bases between. The CDR3 spans 14 residues. Germline assignment: CDR1 MDHEN and CDR2 SYDVKM. In DNA form, the CDR3 reads TGTGCCAGCAGTTCCCCCCCCACACCCAACGAGCAGTACTTC. Translating it yields CASSSPPTPNEQYF.

The gene calls are TRBV15 and TRBJ1-6; D uncertain. Germline V gene data show CDR1 as LNHNV and CDR2 as YYDKDF (reference sequence). The CDR3 contains 16 residues. V lost 5 bases and J lost 4, with 15 bases in between. CDR3 in amino acids: CATSSTERPYNSPLHF. Written as DNA, the CDR3 is TGTGCCACCAGCTCGACGGAACGTCCGTATAATTCACCCCTCCACTTT.

This chain connects TRBV7-4 to TRBJ2-1; D not certain. The CDR3 covers 16 residues. V gave up 1 base and J gave up 8 bases, with 18 bases separating them. Per the germline V gene, CDR1 is SGHVT and CDR2 is SQSDAQ. The CDR3 DNA reads TGTGCCAGCAGCTTAGGGTCCCGAATATTGGGCGATGAGCAGTTCTTC. It encodes CASSLGSRILGDEQFF.